These 2 T cell receptor beta chains came from one sample sequenced in a study of human T cells and chemical hapten exposure. One entry per CDR3 protein results from TCRdb running MiXCR on the RACE reads. The sample comprises 350,000 to 400,000 distinct CDR3 sequences, about 6% of which are singletons, and around 5.8% rests with the top ten. Time point reported: patch test 2, 6 weeks after DPC sensitization. Noted treatment: therapeutic diphenylcyclopropenone sensitization with weekly scalp DPC. The specimen was whole blood, collected in connection with sensitization to the hapten diphenylcyclopropenone (DPC). Receptors were obtained from a woman aged 18-29 years with alopecia areata. Some clones in this sample may be carry-over from other donors' samples.

This clonotype was observed a handful of times. This chain uses TRBV14 with TRBJ1-1; tentative D call: TRBD1 (5 bases). CDR1 is SGHDN and CDR2 is FVKESK in the germline V gene. Trimming cost V 4 bases and J 1 base, with 10 bases left between them. The CDR3 has 14 residues. CDR3 region: CASSRTTANTEAFF. CDR3 in DNA: TGTGCCAGCAGCCGGACGACAGCGAACACTGAAGCTTTCTTT.

This clonotype came up many times. This rearrangement joins TRBV12-3 or TRBV12-4 to TRBJ1-4; no reliable D call. With 3 bases removed from V and 0 bases from J, the gap between germline ends came to 5 bases. This CDR3 contains 14 residues. Written as DNA, the CDR3 is TGTGCCAGCAGTTTTGCCCCAACTAATGAAAAACTGTTTTTT. Its protein product is CASSFAPTNEKLFF.